The 19 T cell receptor beta chains reported below all come from one sample, sequenced in a study of a mutant IDH1 vaccine in newly diagnosed glioma. Generated by immunoSEQ multiplex PCR, the TCRdb table keeps only in-frame clones and is missing some. The table records about 21,000 clones, 70% to 85% of them present only once. Time point given: baseline, week 1 (first vaccination visit). Treatment: pre-vaccination baseline after standard-of-care therapy. The sequenced sample was PBMCs, obtained from a glioma patient treated with radiotherapy, temozolomide or both. These TCRs come from a man between 40 and 49 years old with glioma.

The genes are TRBV29-1 and TRBJ2-3; D gene uncertain. The CDR3 length is 14 residues. Germline CDR1 and CDR2: SQVTM and ANQGSEA. With 7 bases removed from V and 0 bases from J, the gap between germline ends came to 14 bases. The CDR3 bases are TGCAGCGCCACGGTAGGAGCTAGCACAGATACGCAGTATTTT. It specifies CSATVGASTDTQYF.

This clone was recorded only once. J is TRBJ2-1 and V is TRBV5-5; D perhaps matches TRBD2 (5 bases). The CDR3 has 14 amino acids. In germline, CDR1 is SGHKS, CDR2 YYEKEE (reference sequence). Trimming cost V 4 bases and J 0 bases, with 8 bases left between them. The CDR3 reads CASSLTSSYNEQFF. CDR3 sequence (DNA): TGTGCCAGCAGCCTTACTAGCTCCTACAATGAGCAGTTCTTC.

The V and J genes are TRBV2 and TRBJ1-5, with 7 bases matching TRBD1. The V gene's germline CDR1 is SNHLY and CDR2 FYNNEI. V shed 3 bases and J 3 bases; nucleotides not matched to a gene: 11. This CDR3 comprises 17 residues. CDR3 nucleotides: TGTGCCAGCAGTGATGAGGGACAGCCGGTTTCCAATCAGCCCCAGCATTTT. This codes for CASSDEGQPVSNQPQHF.

The rearrangement uses TRBV6-6 and TRBJ2-2; perhaps D is TRBD1 or TRBD2 (5 bases each). Between the trimmed V and J ends, which lost 8 bases and 10 bases, there was a span of 17 bases. Germline values: CDR1 MNHNY, CDR2 SVGAGI (reference sequence). This CDR3 spans 13 amino acids. The CDR3 region has the DNA TGTGCCAGCGGACTCTCTGTGGGGGTGGAGCTGTTTTTT. This gives the protein CASGLSVGVELFF.

The genes are TRBV6-5 and TRBJ1-6; D perhaps matches TRBD1 (6 bases). Trimming left V 4 bases short and J 7 bases short, with 14 bases between. The CDR3 spans 15 residues. Germline V lookup: CDR1 MNHEY, CDR2 SVGAGI. CDR3 bases: TGTGCCAGCAGTTGGACAGATCCTACAAATTCACCCCTCCACTTT. Translated, it gives CASSWTDPTNSPLHF.

The rearrangement links TRBV7-9 to TRBJ2-5, with TRBD2 matching over 9 bases. V was clipped by 2 bases and J by 11 bases; unmatched bases: 15. The length of the CDR3 is 16 residues. Germline V gene lookup returns CDR1 SEHNR and CDR2 FQNEAQ (reference sequence). Here the CDR3 DNA reads TGTGCCAGCAGCTTAAGGTCTAGCGGGACCCTGGGGGAGCAGTACTTC. It codes for CASSLRSSGTLGEQYF.

As DNA, the CDR3 is TGTGCCAGCAACCCCACAGGGATGAGCGGCTACACCTTC. Translating it yields CASNPTGMSGYTF. This chain joins TRBV6-5 and TRBJ1-2; TRBD1 is a possible D gene (6 bases). The germline V gene encodes CDR1 MNHEY and CDR2 SVGAGI. V lost 7 bases and J lost 8, with 17 bases in between. The CDR3 runs 13 residues.

The chain employs TRBV9 and TRBJ1-2; tentative D call: TRBD1 (5 bases). The CDR3 has 15 residues. Trimming left V 3 bases short and J 4 bases short, with 16 bases between. Per germline, CDR1 SGDLS and CDR2 YYNGEE. The CDR3 sequence is CASSEMRQLPYGYTF. DNA of the CDR3: TGTGCCAGCAGCGAAATGAGACAGCTCCCCTATGGCTACACCTTC.

V is TRBV10-3 and J is TRBJ2-7; tentative D call: TRBD1 (5 bases). The CDR3 has 14 residues. With 3 bases removed from V and 3 bases from J, the gap between germline ends came to 12 bases. Germline loops: CDR1 ENHRY, CDR2 SYGVKD. CDR3 bases: TGTGCCATCAGTGAAGGCAGGGTCAACTACGAGCAGTACTTC. Translated, it gives CAISEGRVNYEQYF.

This chain uses TRBV14 with TRBJ2-4; 7 nucleotides match TRBD1. The CDR3 loop spans 14 amino acids. CDR1 is SGHDN, CDR2 FVKESK, per germline. V was pared by 3 bases and J by 8 bases, with 7 bases of the junction left unmatched. CDR3 protein: CASSQLTGLDIQYF. The CDR3 nucleotides read TGTGCCAGCAGCCAGCTGACAGGGCTCGACATTCAGTACTTC.

CDR3 protein: CASSPGHRTEAFF. CDR3 nucleotide sequence: TGTGCCAGCAGCCCGGGACATCGCACTGAAGCTTTCTTT. This rearrangement joins TRBV5-6 to TRBJ1-1; tentatively, D is TRBD1 (6 bases). The CDR3 runs to 13 residues. Per the germline V gene, CDR1 is SGHDT and CDR2 is YYEEEE. V was clipped by 4 bases and J by 4 bases, with 11 bases between them.

Worth noting for this clone: Distinct nucleotide sequences in the sample also encode this CDR3. The V gene is TRBV6-6, the J gene TRBJ1-5; D is ambiguous. CDR1 is MNHNY, CDR2 SVGAGI, per germline (reference sequence). V dropped 4 bases and J dropped 4 bases, with 5 bases sitting between them. The length of the CDR3 is 12 residues. The DNA of the CDR3 is TGTGCCAGCAGTTTAGATAATCAGCCCCAGCATTTT. Translation gives CASSLDNQPQHF.

The V and J genes are TRBV19 and TRBJ1-6; D not resolved. Germline-derived CDR1 and CDR2 are LNHDA and SQIVND (reference sequence). The CDR3 is made up of 17 amino acids. The V end was cut by 4 bases, the J end by 0 bases, with 13 bases between. The DNA of the CDR3 is TGTGCCAGTAGTAGGGCTTCCGAGAGCTCCTATAATTCACCCCTCCACTTT. It codes for CASSRASESSYNSPLHF.

This clone was counted a few times. V gene TRBV5-4 combines with J gene TRBJ1-2; TRBD1 matches at 10 bases. Unmatched junction bases numbered 10, after V lost 4 bases and J lost 7 bases. The CDR3 contains 15 residues. From germline, CDR1 is SGHNT and CDR2 YYREEE (reference sequence). The CDR3 bases are TGTGCCAGCAGCCGACAGGGGGCGAATTCAGGTGGCTACACCTTC. Translated: CASSRQGANSGGYTF.

In this sample, this clone turned up a few times. The chain couples TRBV19 to TRBJ1-5; D is uncertain. This CDR3 comprises 14 residues. The germline V gene encodes CDR1 LNHDA and CDR2 SQIVND (reference sequence). The V end was cut by 7 bases, the J end by 2 bases, with 12 bases between. This chain's CDR3 is CASTFGPGNQPQHF. The CDR3 DNA sequence: TGTGCCAGTACTTTCGGACCGGGCAATCAGCCCCAGCATTTT. Based on the CDR3 plus reference TRBV19 and TRBJ1-5, the full variable domain is DGGITQSPKYLFRKEGQNVTLSCEQNLNHDAMYWYRQDPGQGLRLIYYSQIVNDFQKGDIAEGYSVSREKKESFPLTVTSAQKNPTAFYLCASTFGPGNQPQHFGDGTRLSIL.

The chain carries TRBV7-8 and TRBJ2-3; TRBD2 might be the D (5 bases). Germline CDR1 is SGHVS and CDR2 is FQNEAQ. There are 15 residues in the CDR3. V shed 2 bases and J shed 4 bases, with 13 bases lying between them. CDR3 DNA sequence: TGTGCCAGCAGCTTAAAAGCGGTGACTGCAGATACGCAGTATTTT. Its translation: CASSLKAVTADTQYF.

The rearrangement joins TRBV4-3 to TRBJ1-4, with a possible D match to TRBD1 (5 bases). The CDR3 contains 14 residues. Germline V gene lookup returns CDR1 LGHNA and CDR2 YSLEER. V shed 0 bases and J shed 12 bases, with 14 bases lying between them. The CDR3 sequence is CASSQDDSRWELFF. The CDR3 DNA is TGCGCCAGCAGCCAAGATGACAGCAGGTGGGAACTGTTTTTT.

The chain links TRBV5-1 to TRBJ2-7, with 8 bases identical to TRBD1. From germline, CDR1 is SGHRS and CDR2 YFSETQ. The CDR3 is 14 residues long. The V and J ends lost 4 bases and 4 bases, in that order; junction bases with no gene match: 7. Written as DNA, the CDR3 is TGCGCCAGCAGCCCTGGGACAGGACCGTACGAGCAGTACTTC. This encodes CASSPGTGPYEQYF. The full variable domain, in which reference TRBV5-1 and TRBJ2-7 provide the parts outside the CDR3, is KAGVTQTPRYLIKTRGQQVTLSCSPISGHRSVSWYQQTPGQGLQFLFEYFSETQRNKGNFPGRFSGRQFSNSRSEMNVSTLELGDSALYLCASSPGTGPYEQYFGPGTRLTVT.

The chain uses TRBV18 and TRBJ1-6; 7 bases are shared with TRBD1. The CDR3 runs 15 residues. The germline V gene has CDR1 KGHSH and CDR2 LQKENI. V lost 4 bases, J lost 10 bases, and 10 bases stayed unmatched. The CDR3 nucleotides read TGTGCCAGCTCACGCGGACAGGACGCTAGCTCACCCCTCCACTTT. It translates to CASSRGQDASSPLHF.